This entry concerns a single T cell receptor beta chain. Those enrolled in Seattle joined during active infection and were followed longitudinally afterward. The data were taken from a study of blood T cell repertoires in COVID-19. Overall study: The origin of the acute and convalescent COVID-19 samples was the United States, Italy and Spain.

Germline CDR1 reads SGDLS; CDR2 reads YYNGEE. V lost 4 bases and J lost 7; bases outside the gene matches: 6. The length of the CDR3 is 14 residues. Source study methods: Estimation of nucleated cell counts relied on the amplification of reference gene primers. Profiled with immunoSEQ multiplex PCR; TCRdb holds only in-frame clones, not every one. The V and J calls and clone size come from that table; D and trimming were worked out from the DNA. The sample lists approximately 320,000 clones, just under 90% occurring once. The specimen was peripheral blood. The chain carries TRBV9 and TRBJ1-4, with TRBD1 matching over 8 bases. This receptor was obtained from a woman aged 25 to 39 with COVID-19, enrolled during active disease. CDR3 region: CASSPRGRLEKLFF. The CDR3 DNA reads as TGTGCCAGCAGCCCCAGGGGGCGCCTTGAAAAACTGTTTTTT.